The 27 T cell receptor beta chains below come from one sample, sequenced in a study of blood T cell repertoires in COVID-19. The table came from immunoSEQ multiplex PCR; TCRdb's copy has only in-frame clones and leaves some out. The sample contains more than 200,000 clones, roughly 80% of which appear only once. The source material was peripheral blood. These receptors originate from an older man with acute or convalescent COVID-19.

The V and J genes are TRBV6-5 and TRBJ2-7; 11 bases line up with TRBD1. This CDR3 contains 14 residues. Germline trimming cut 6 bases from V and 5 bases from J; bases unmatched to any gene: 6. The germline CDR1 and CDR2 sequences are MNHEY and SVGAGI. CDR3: CASRLDRGRDEQYF. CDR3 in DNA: TGTGCCAGCAGATTGGACAGGGGGCGCGACGAGCAGTACTTC.

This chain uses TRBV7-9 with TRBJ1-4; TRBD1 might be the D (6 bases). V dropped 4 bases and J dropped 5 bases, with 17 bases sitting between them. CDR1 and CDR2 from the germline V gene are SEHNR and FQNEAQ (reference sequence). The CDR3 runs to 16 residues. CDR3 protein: CASSSYQQGVNEKLFF. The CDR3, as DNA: TGTGCCAGCAGCTCTTACCAACAGGGAGTAAATGAAAAACTGTTTTTT.

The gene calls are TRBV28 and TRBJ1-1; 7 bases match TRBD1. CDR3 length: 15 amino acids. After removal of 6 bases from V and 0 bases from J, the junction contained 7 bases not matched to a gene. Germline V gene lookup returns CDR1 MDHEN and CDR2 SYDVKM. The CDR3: CASSPGTVMNTEAFF. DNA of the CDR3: TGTGCCAGCAGCCCCGGGACAGTGATGAACACTGAAGCTTTCTTT. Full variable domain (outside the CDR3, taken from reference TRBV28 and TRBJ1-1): DVKVTQSSRYLVKRTGEKVFLECVQDMDHENMFWYRQDPGLGLRLIYFSYDVKMKEKGDIPEGYSVSREKKERFSLILESASTNQTSMYLCASSPGTVMNTEAFFGQGTRLTVV.

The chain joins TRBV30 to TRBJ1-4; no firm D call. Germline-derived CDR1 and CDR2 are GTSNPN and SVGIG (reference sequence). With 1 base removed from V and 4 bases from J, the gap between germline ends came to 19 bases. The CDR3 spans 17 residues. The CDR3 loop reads CAWSGRGLMGLNEKLFF. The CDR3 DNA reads TGTGCCTGGAGTGGCCGTGGCCTGATGGGCCTTAATGAAAAACTGTTTTTT. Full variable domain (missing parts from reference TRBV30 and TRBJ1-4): SQTIHQWPATLVQPVGSPLSLECTVEGTSNPNLYWYRQAAGRGLQLLFYSVGIGQISSEVPQNLSASRPQDRQFILSSKKLLLSDSGFYLCAWSGRGLMGLNEKLFFGSGTQLSVL.

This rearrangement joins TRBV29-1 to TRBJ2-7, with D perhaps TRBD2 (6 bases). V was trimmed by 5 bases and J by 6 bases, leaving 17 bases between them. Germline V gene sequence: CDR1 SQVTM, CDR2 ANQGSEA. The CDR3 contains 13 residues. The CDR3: CSVIQGGVGEQYF. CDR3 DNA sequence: TGCAGCGTTATCCAGGGAGGTGTCGGCGAGCAGTACTTC.

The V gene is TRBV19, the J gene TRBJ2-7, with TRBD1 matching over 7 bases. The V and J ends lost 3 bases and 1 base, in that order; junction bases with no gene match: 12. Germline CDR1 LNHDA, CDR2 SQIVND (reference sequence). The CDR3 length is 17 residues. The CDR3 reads CASSMRGRVFPSYEQYF. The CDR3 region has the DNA TGTGCCAGTAGTATGAGGGGGCGGGTGTTTCCTTCCTACGAGCAGTACTTC.

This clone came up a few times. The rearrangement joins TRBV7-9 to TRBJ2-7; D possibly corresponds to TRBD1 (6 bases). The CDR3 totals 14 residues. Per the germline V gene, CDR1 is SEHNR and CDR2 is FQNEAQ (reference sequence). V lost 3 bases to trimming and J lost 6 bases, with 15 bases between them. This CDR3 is CASSFTGFVGEQYF. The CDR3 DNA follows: TGTGCCAGCAGCTTCACAGGGTTTGTAGGCGAGCAGTACTTC.

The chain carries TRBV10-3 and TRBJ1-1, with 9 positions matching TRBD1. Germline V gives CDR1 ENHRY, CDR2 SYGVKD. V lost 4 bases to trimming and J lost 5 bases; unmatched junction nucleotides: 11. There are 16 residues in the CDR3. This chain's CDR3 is CAISAFDGTGRTEAFF. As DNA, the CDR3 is TGTGCCATCAGTGCGTTCGACGGGACAGGGAGAACTGAAGCTTTCTTT.

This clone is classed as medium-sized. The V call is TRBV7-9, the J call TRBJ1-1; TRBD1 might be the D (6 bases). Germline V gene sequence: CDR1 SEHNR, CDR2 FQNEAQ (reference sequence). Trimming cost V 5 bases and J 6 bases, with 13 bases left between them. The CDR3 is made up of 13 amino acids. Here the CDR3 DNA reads TGTGCCAGCAGCGCACAGGGTCTTGCTGAAGCTTTCTTT. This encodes CASSAQGLAEAFF.

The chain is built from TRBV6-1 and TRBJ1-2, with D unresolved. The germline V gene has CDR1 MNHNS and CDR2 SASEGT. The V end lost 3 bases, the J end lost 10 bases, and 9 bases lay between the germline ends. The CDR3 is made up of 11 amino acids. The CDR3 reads CASSEVRIYTF. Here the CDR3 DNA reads TGTGCCAGCAGTGAGGTGAGGATCTACACCTTC.

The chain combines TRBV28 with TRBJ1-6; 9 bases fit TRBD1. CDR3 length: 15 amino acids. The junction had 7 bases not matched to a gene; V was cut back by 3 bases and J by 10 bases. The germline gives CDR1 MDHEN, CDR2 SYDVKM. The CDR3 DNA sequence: TGTGCCAGCAGTTTCTTGGGACAGGGCGGATCACCCCTCCACTTT. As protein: CASSFLGQGGSPLHF.

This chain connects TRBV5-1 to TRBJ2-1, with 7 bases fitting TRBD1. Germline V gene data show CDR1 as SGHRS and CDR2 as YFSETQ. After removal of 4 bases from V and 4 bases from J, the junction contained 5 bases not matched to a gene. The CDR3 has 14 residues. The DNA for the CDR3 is TGCGCCAGCAGCCCCGGGACAGTATACAATGAGCAGTTCTTC. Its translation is CASSPGTVYNEQFF.

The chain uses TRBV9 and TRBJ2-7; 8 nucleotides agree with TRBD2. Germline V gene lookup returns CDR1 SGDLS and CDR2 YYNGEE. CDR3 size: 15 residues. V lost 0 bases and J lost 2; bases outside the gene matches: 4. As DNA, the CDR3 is TGTGCCAGCAGCGTAGGAGGTAGCGGGACCTACGAGCAGTACTTC. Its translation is CASSVGGSGTYEQYF.

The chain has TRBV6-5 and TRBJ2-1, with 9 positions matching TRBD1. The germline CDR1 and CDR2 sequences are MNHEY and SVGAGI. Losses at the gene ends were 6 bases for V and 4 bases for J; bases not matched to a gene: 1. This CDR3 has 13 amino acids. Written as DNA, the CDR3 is TGTGCCAGCAGGGGACAGGGTTACAATGAGCAGTTCTTC. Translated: CASRGQGYNEQFF.

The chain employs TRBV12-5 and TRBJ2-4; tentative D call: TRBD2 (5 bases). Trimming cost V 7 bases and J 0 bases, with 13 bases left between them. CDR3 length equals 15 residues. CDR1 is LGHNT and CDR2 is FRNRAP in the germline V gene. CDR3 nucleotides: TGTGCTAGTGCCTTGGGAGTTCTAGCCAAAAACATTCAGTACTTC. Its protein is CASALGVLAKNIQYF.

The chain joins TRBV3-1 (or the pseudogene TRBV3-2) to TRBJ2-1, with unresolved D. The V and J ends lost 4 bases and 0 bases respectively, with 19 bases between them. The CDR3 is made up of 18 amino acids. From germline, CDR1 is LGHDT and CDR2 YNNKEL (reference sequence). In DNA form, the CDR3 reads TGTGCCAGCAGCCCCCGAGGTTTCTCCCCCAGCTCCTACAATGAGCAGTTCTTC. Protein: CASSPRGFSPSSYNEQFF.

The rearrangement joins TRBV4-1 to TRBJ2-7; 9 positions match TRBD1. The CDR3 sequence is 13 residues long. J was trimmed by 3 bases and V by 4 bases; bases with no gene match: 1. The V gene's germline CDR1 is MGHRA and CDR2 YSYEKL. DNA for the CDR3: TGCGCCAGCAGCCTGACAGGGGGCTACGAGCAGTACTTC. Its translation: CASSLTGGYEQYF.

CDR3 region: CASSNSGGKSGELFF. Here the CDR3 DNA reads TGCGCCAGCAGTAATAGCGGGGGGAAGAGCGGGGAGCTGTTTTTT. This chain uses TRBV10-1 with TRBJ2-2; 10 bases fit TRBD2. With 5 bases clipped from V and 7 bases from J, the junction kept 7 bases outside the gene matches. Germline CDR1 is WNHNN and CDR2 is SYGVQD (reference sequence). This CDR3 spans 15 amino acids.

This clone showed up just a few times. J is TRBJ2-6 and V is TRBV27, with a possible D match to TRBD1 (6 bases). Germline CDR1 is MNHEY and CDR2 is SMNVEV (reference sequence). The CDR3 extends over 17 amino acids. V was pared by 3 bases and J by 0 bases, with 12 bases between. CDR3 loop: CASSFLGTHSGANVLTF. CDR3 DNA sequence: TGTGCCAGCAGTTTTTTAGGGACACACTCTGGGGCCAACGTCCTGACTTTC.

The CDR3 DNA reads as TGTGCCAGCAGTTCGGTGAGGGGGACTGGAAACACCATATATTTT. It is translated as CASSSVRGTGNTIYF. The genes are TRBV6-5 and TRBJ1-3; D perhaps matches TRBD1 (6 bases). CDR1 is MNHEY and CDR2 is SVGAGI in the germline V gene. Trimming pared 4 bases from V and 2 bases from J, leaving 12 bases between. The length of the CDR3 is 15 residues.

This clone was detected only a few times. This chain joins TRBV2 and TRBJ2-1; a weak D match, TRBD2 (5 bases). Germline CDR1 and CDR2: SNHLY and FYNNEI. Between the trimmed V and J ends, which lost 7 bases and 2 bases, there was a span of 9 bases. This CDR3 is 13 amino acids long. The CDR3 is CASTERTYNEQFF. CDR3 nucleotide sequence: TGTGCCAGCACTGAGCGGACCTACAATGAGCAGTTCTTC.

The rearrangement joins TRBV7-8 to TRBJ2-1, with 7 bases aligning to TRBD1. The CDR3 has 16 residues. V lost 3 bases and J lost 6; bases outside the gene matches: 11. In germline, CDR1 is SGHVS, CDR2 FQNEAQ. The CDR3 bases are TGTGCCAGCAGCTTGCGTCCGCGACAGGGCGTCAATGAGCAGTTCTTC. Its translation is CASSLRPRQGVNEQFF.

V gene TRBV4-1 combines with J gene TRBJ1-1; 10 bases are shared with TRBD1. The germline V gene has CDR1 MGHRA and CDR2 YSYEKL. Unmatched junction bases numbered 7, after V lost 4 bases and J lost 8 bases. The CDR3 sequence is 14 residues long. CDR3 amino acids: CASSRGTGEMEAFF. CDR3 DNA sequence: TGCGCCAGCAGCCGAGGGACAGGGGAAATGGAAGCTTTCTTT.

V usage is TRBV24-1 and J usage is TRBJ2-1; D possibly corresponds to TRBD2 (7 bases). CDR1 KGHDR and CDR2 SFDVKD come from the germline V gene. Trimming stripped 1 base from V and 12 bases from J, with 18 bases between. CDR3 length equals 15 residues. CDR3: CATSDFLRGGHGQFF. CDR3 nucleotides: TGTGCCACCAGTGATTTCCTTAGGGGGGGACACGGGCAGTTCTTC.

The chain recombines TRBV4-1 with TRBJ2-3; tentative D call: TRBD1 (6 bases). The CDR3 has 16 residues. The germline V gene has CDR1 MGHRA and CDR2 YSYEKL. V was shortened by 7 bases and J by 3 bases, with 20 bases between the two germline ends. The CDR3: CASKDFTGIGTDTQYF. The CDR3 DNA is TGCGCCAGCAAGGACTTTACAGGGATTGGGACAGATACGCAGTATTTT.

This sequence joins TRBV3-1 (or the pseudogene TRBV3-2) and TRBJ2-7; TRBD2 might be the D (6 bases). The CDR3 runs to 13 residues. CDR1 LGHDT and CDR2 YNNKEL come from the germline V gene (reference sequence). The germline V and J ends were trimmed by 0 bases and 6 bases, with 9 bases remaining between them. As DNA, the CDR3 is TGTGCCAGCAGCCAAGATGGGGGGAGCGAGCAGTACTTC. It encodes CASSQDGGSEQYF.

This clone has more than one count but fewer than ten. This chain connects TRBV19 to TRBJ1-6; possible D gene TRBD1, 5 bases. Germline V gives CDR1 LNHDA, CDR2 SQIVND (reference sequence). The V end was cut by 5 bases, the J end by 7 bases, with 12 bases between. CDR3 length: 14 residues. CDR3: CASSLTVSNSPLHF. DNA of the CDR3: TGTGCCAGTAGTTTGACAGTATCGAATTCACCCCTCCACTTT.